This TCR beta chain appears in the sequencing data of a study of T-cell reconstitution after alpha-beta-depleted transplantation in children. Study findings and constraints: Newly produced T cells mostly provided counts and TCRbeta diversity after one year, as hyperexpanded clones declined. Some patients' high day-60 TCRbeta diversity was attributed to recipient cells surviving conditioning.

For TCRbeta, the library was prepared with unique molecular identifiers. TCRdb fed the PCR reads into MiXCR, producing one record per CDR3 protein. Counted here are around 270,000 distinct CDR3 sequences, roughly 9.1% occurring once; the ten biggest clones make up over 6%. Turning to this clonotype: Its antigen is still unknown.

The germline CDR1 and CDR2 sequences are SGHDT and YYEEEE. Trimming removed 0 bases from V and 5 bases from J, with 9 bases in between. The CDR3 length is 14 residues. This sequence joins TRBV5-6 and TRBJ1-5; weak D call: TRBD1 (5 bases). This material consisted of PBMCs, taken before TCRalphabeta/CD19-depleted stem cell transplant. The TCR sequence derives from a boy under two years old with acute myeloid leukemia, due to receive a stem cell transplant. The CDR3 sequence: CASSLAGRDQPQHF. The CDR3 DNA reads as TGTGCCAGCAGCTTGGCAGGGAGGGATCAGCCCCAGCATTTT.